This note documents a single T cell receptor (beta chain) sequence. Its specificity is unknown. For each subset, genomic DNA was distributed in equal portions over several immunoSEQ plates. Clones were read by immunoSEQ multiplex PCR, and TCRdb kept only the in-frame ones, dropping some. The sample contains under 600,000 clones, 70% to 80% of which appear only once. Unsorted samples drew genomic DNA from approximately 90 million PBMCs. The sample belongs to a study of shared clonotypes between healthy human individuals. V was clipped by 3 bases and J by 0 bases, with 8 bases between them. The germline V gene has CDR1 SGDLS and CDR2 YYNGEE. This CDR3 spans 14 amino acids. General study points: A small donor pool kept down the genetic and exposure-history diversity that was represented.

The specimen was PBMCs. The V call is TRBV9, the J call TRBJ2-3; tentatively, D is TRBD1 or TRBD2 (5 bases each). The receptor was isolated from a woman aged 40 to 49 in good health. Some clones in this sample may be carry-over from other donors' samples. CDR3 nucleotide sequence: TGTGCCAGCAGCGAGGGACCCAGCACAGATACGCAGTATTTT. This sequence encodes CASSEGPSTDTQYF.